The 15 T cell receptor beta chains listed next were all sequenced from one sample in a study of beta chain features in type 1 diabetes. Overall study findings and caveats: Shortening that was moderate but significant affected the TCRB CDR3s of Type 1 diabetes patients in all four CD4+ subsets.

Their antigen targets remain unknown. The sequenced template was cDNA made from the entire isolated RNA. Only in-frame clones appear in the TCRdb table, and some are missing; sequencing was by immunoSEQ multiplex PCR. The data show hundreds of thousands of clones, with about 14% seen just once and approximately 0.043% held by the top ten. The sample comprised naive CD4+ T cells from blood. The receptors here all came from a man aged 18 to 29 with type 1 diabetes.

This clone was seen only a few times. The chain uses TRBV5-4 and TRBJ1-2, with D possibly TRBD1 on 5 matching bases. The CDR3 runs 14 residues. Germline V gene sequence: CDR1 SGHNT, CDR2 YYREEE (reference sequence). Trimming removed 7 bases at V and 7 bases at J, with 20 bases between. CDR3 sequence (DNA): TGTGCCAGCTCTTCAGCCCAGGGAGGCCGTGGCTACACCTTC. Translating it yields CASSSAQGGRGYTF.

V and J are TRBV10-1 and TRBJ2-1; D may be TRBD2 (5 bases). From germline, CDR1 is WNHNN and CDR2 SYGVQD (reference sequence). This CDR3 spans 15 amino acids. Trimming stripped 0 bases from V and 4 bases from J, with 10 bases between. This CDR3 reads CASSESPQRYNEQFF. The CDR3 DNA follows: TGCGCCAGCAGTGAGTCGCCCCAGCGGTACAATGAGCAGTTCTTC.

The chain links TRBV6-6 to TRBJ2-7, with D maybe TRBD1 (5 bases). CDR1 is MNHNY, CDR2 SVGAGI, per germline (reference sequence). V was trimmed by 6 bases and J by 1 base, leaving 13 bases between them. The CDR3 has 14 residues. CDR3 DNA sequence: TGTGCCAGCAGGGGGCAGGGCGCATCCTACGAGCAGTACTTC. It translates to CASRGQGASYEQYF.

This sequence joins TRBV27 and TRBJ2-1; 7 bases map to TRBD1. The length of the CDR3 is 16 residues. J gave up 1 base and V 5 bases, and 8 bases lay outside the gene matches. In germline, CDR1 is MNHEY, CDR2 SMNVEV (reference sequence). DNA for the CDR3: TGTGCCAGCAGTCCCCTCCCGACAGGGTCCTACAATGAGCAGTTCTTC. Amino acid sequence: CASSPLPTGSYNEQFF.

The chain combines TRBV6-1 with TRBJ1-6; tentative D call: TRBD1 (6 bases). This CDR3 comprises 12 residues. In germline, CDR1 is MNHNS, CDR2 SASEGT. V was shortened by 2 bases and J by 14 bases, with 10 bases between the two germline ends. DNA for the CDR3: TGTGCCAGCAGTGAACAGGGGAGGACCCTCCACTTT. Protein sequence: CASSEQGRTLHF.

To note about this clone: Other DNA sequences in the sample encode the same CDR3. The rearrangement links TRBV18 to TRBJ2-5; D is unclear. V dropped 1 base and J dropped 3 bases, with 6 bases sitting between them. Germline V gene data show CDR1 as KGHSH and CDR2 as LQKENI. There are 13 residues in the CDR3. CDR3 DNA sequence: TGTGCCAGCTCACCACTCGGTGAAGAGACCCAGTACTTC. This codes for CASSPLGEETQYF.

This clone was detected a few times. The chain joins TRBV9 to TRBJ2-1, with D possibly matching TRBD1 (5 bases). The germline gives CDR1 SGDLS, CDR2 YYNGEE. V lost 3 bases and J 0 bases, leaving 13 bases between the germline ends. The CDR3 covers 16 residues. The CDR3 DNA reads TGTGCCAGCAGCGCGATGGGGCAGTCCTCCTACAATGAGCAGTTCTTC. Protein sequence: CASSAMGQSSYNEQFF.

This clone was observed a few times. This rearrangement joins TRBV6-5 to TRBJ2-3; D may be TRBD2 (6 bases). Germline V gives CDR1 MNHEY, CDR2 SVGAGI. The CDR3 contains 15 residues. V was trimmed by 7 bases and J by 2 bases, leaving 16 bases between them. CDR3 amino acids: CASKGSGPPTDTQYF. The CDR3 bases are TGTGCCAGCAAGGGCAGCGGGCCCCCCACAGATACGCAGTATTTT.

In its sample, this clone was seen a few times. V gene TRBV9 combines with J gene TRBJ1-1; no clear D gene. The CDR3 spans 14 residues. Per the germline V gene, CDR1 is SGDLS and CDR2 is YYNGEE. With 4 bases removed from V and 4 bases from J, the gap between germline ends came to 14 bases. For the CDR3, the DNA is TGTGCCAGCAGCATTTCCCCGGAGGGCACTGAAGCTTTCTTT. It codes for CASSISPEGTEAFF.

The chain couples TRBV11-2 to TRBJ2-2; D ambiguous. The CDR3 is 14 residues long. Germline assignment: CDR1 SGHAT and CDR2 FQNNGV. V lost 4 bases to trimming and J lost 2 bases, with 8 bases between them. DNA of the CDR3: TGTGCCAGCAGCTCCCAGGCAAACACCGGGGAGCTGTTTTTT. It is translated as CASSSQANTGELFF.

The gene calls are TRBV9 and TRBJ2-7, with unresolved D. The germline V and J ends were trimmed by 4 bases and 1 base, with 18 bases remaining between them. This CDR3 comprises 16 residues. The germline CDR1 and CDR2 sequences are SGDLS and YYNGEE. The CDR3 region has the DNA TGTGCCAGCAGCCCTCCAGGCATTAGACTGTCCTACGAGCAGTACTTC. Its translation is CASSPPGIRLSYEQYF.

In its sample, this clone was seen a few times. The rearrangement uses TRBV4-3 and TRBJ2-5, with D perhaps matching TRBD2 (6 bases). There are 15 residues in the CDR3. Germline loops: CDR1 LGHNA, CDR2 YSLEER. Trimming removed 0 bases from V and 4 bases from J, with 12 bases in between. The CDR3 loop reads CASSQEGRRGETQYF. The DNA of the CDR3 is TGCGCCAGCAGCCAAGAAGGGAGGCGAGGAGAGACCCAGTACTTC.

A few counts support this clone. The genes are TRBV30 and TRBJ1-1; 10 bases align to TRBD1. Germline V lookup: CDR1 GTSNPN, CDR2 SVGIG (reference sequence). The length of the CDR3 is 15 residues. V was pared by 0 bases and J by 4 bases, with 5 bases of the junction left unmatched. In nucleotides, the CDR3 is TGTGCCTGGAGTGTTTGGGGACAGGGGCGCACTGAAGCTTTCTTT. This gives the protein CAWSVWGQGRTEAFF.

In its sample, this clone was seen a few times. The J gene is TRBJ2-5, the V gene TRBV5-1; unclear D gene. The germline gives CDR1 SGHRS, CDR2 YFSETQ. CDR3 length: 15 amino acids. Trimming removed 0 bases at V and 6 bases at J, with 15 bases between. The CDR3 region has the DNA TGCGCCAGCAGCTTGGATCCCGGGTCCGAACAGACCCAGTACTTC. Protein product: CASSLDPGSEQTQYF.

The chain employs TRBV28 and TRBJ2-1; D uncertain. V was pared by 6 bases and J by 0 bases, with 9 bases between. Germline V gene sequence: CDR1 MDHEN, CDR2 SYDVKM. The CDR3 has 14 amino acids. In DNA, the CDR3 is TGTGCCAGCAGGGCACAGTCCTCCTACAATGAGCAGTTCTTC. Its translation: CASRAQSSYNEQFF.